This TCR beta chain was retrieved from a study of TIL therapy for anti-PD-1-resistant metastatic lung cancer. Study-wide context: Tumors had a median PD-L1 proportion score of approximately 6%.

Specified time point: pre-treatment sample, taken before nivolumab and TIL therapy. Trimming cost V 3 bases and J 5 bases, with 14 bases left between them. This CDR3 region has 15 residues. Germline lookup yields CDR1 GTSNPN and CDR2 SVGIG (reference sequence). The immunoSEQ assay was v3. The table came from immunoSEQ multiplex PCR; TCRdb's copy has only in-frame clones and leaves some out. The sample records more than 45,000 clones, roughly 87% being singletons. This chain joins TRBV30 and TRBJ1-6, with a tentative D call TRBD1 (6 bases). This receptor was identified in a person aged 25-79 years with non-small cell lung cancer. Here the sequenced sample was blood, taken at baseline. The CDR3 protein is CAWRLQGTDNSPLHF. The CDR3 region has the DNA TGTGCCTGGAGGTTACAGGGAACGGATAATTCACCCCTCCACTTT.